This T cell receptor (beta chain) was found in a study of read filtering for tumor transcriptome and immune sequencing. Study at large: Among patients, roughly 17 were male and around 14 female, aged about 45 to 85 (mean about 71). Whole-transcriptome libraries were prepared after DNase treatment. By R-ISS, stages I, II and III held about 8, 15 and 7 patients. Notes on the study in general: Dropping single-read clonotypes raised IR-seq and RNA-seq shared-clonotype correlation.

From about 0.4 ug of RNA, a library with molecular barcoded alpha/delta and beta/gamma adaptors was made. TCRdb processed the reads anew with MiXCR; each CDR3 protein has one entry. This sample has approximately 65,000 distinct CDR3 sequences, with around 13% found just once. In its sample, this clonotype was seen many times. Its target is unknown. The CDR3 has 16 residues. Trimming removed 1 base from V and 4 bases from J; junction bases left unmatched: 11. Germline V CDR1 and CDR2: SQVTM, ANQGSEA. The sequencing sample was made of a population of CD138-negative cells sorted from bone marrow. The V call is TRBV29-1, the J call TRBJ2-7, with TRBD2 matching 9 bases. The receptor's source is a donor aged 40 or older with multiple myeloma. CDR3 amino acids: CSVEADLAGLNYEQYF. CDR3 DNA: TGCAGCGTTGAAGCCGACCTAGCGGGACTGAATTACGAGCAGTACTTC.